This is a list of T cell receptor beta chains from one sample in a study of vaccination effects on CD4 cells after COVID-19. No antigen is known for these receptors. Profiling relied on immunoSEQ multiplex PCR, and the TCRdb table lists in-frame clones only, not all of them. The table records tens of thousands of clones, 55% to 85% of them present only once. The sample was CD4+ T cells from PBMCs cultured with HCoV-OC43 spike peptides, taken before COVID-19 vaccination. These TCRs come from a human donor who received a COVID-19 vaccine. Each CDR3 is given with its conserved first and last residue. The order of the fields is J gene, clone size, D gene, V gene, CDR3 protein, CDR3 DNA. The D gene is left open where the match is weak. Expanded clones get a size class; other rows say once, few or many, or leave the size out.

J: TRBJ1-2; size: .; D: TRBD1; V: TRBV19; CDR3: CASNRGQGGGYTF; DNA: TGTGCCAGTAACCGGGGACAGGGGGGAGGCTACACCTTC
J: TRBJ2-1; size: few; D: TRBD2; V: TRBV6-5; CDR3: CASTGRGYNEQFF; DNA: TGTGCCAGCACCGGGAGGGGTTACAATGAGCAGTTCTTC
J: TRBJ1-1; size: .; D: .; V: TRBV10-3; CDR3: CAISESWAEAFF; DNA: TGTGCCATCAGTGAGTCATGGGCCGAAGCTTTCTTT
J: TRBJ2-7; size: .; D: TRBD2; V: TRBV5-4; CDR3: CASSSGTRAYEQYF; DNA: TGTGCCAGCAGCTCCGGGACTAGAGCCTACGAGCAGTACTTC
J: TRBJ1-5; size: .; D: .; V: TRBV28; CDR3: CASSHVGRGNQPQHF; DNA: TGTGCCAGCAGTCATGTGGGCAGGGGAAATCAGCCCCAGCATTTT
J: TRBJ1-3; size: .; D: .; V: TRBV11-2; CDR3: CASSPYPGQGDTIYF; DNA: TGTGCCAGCAGCCCCTATCCGGGACAAGGAGACACCATATATTTT
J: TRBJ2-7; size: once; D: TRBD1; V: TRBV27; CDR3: CASSFSFTGGEQYF; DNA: TGTGCCAGCAGTTTCTCCTTCACAGGGGGCGAGCAGTACTTC
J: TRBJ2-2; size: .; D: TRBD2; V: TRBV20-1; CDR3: CSASKGGSPTGELFF; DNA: TGCAGTGCTAGTAAGGGCGGGAGTCCCACCGGGGAGCTGTTTTTT
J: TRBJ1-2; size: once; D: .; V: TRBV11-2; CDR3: CASRKDSNYGYTF; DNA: TGTGCCAGCAGAAAGGACTCTAACTATGGCTACACCTTC
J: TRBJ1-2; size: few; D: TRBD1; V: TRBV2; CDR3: CASNRGDGYTF; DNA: TGTGCCAGCAACAGGGGCGATGGCTACACCTTC
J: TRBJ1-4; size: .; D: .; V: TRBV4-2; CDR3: CASSLERGPNEKLFF; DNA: TGTGCCAGCAGCCTTGAGAGGGGCCCAAATGAAAAACTGTTTTTT
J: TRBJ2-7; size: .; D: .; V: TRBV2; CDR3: CASSEAFRQVANEQYF; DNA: TGTGCCAGCAGTGAAGCGTTCCGACAGGTAGCCAACGAGCAGTACTTC
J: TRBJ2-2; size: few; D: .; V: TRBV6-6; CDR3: CASSYSNVGELFF; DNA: TGTGCCAGCAGTTACTCTAATGTGGGGGAGCTGTTTTTT
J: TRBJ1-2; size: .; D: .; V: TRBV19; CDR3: CASSIDPNIGNYGYTF; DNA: TGTGCCAGTAGTATAGACCCTAATATTGGAAATTATGGCTACACCTTC
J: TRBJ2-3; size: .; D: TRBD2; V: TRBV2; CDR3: CASRETSGRQDTQYF; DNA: TGTGCCAGCAGGGAAACTAGCGGACGACAAGATACGCAGTATTTT
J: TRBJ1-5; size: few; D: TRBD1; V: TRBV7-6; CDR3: CASSRGTGGDQPQHF; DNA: TGTGCCAGCAGCCGGGGGACAGGGGGCGATCAGCCCCAGCATTTT
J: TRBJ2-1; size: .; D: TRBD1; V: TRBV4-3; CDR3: CASSHWDSNEQFF; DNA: TGCGCCAGCAGCCACTGGGACAGTAATGAGCAGTTCTTC
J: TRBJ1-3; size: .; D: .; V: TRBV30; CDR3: CAWSRSGNTIYF; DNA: TGTGCCTGGAGCCGCTCTGGAAACACCATATATTTT
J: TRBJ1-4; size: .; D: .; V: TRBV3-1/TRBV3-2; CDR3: CASSHDRSATNEKLFF; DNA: TGTGCCAGCAGCCACGACAGGAGTGCAACTAATGAAAAACTGTTTTTT
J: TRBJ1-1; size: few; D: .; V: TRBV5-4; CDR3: CASSRGGPANTEAFF; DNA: TGTGCCAGCAGCCGAGGGGGGCCGGCGAACACTGAAGCTTTCTTT
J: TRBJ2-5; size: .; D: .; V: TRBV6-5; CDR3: CASSYSSRGRGETQYF; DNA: TGTGCCAGCAGTTACTCTAGCAGGGGGAGGGGAGAGACCCAGTACTTC
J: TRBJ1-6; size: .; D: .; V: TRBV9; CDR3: CASSVGSGYSPLHF; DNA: TGTGCCAGCAGCGTAGGGTCCGGTTATTCACCCCTCCACTTT
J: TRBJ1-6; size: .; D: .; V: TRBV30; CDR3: CAWSPRRGGGSPLHF; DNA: TGTGCCTGGAGCCCCAGACGGGGCGGGGGATCACCCCTCCACTTT
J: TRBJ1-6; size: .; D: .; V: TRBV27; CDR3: CASRAYSSPLHF; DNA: TGTGCCAGCAGGGCCTACTCTTCACCCCTCCACTTT
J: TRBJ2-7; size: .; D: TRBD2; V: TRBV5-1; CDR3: CASSRSRGKPYEQYF; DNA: TGCGCCAGCAGCCGCTCGCGGGGGAAGCCCTACGAGCAGTACTTC
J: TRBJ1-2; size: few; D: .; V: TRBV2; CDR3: CASKFSGTDWYGYTF; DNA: TGTGCCAGCAAGTTCTCAGGAACGGATTGGTATGGCTACACCTTC
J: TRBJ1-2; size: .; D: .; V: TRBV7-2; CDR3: CASSAGLYYGYTF; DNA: TGTGCCAGCAGCGCGGGCCTCTACTATGGCTACACCTTC
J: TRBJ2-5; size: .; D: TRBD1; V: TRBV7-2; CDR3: CASSPQGAFETQYF; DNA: TGTGCCAGCAGTCCTCAGGGGGCCTTTGAGACCCAGTACTTC
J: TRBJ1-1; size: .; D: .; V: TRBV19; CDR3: CASSIERQVLGTEAFF; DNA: TGTGCCAGTAGTATCGAACGGCAGGTACTTGGCACTGAAGCTTTCTTT
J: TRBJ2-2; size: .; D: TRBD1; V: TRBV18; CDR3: CASSPKGTGRAGELFF; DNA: TGTGCCAGCTCACCCAAGGGGACAGGGAGGGCCGGGGAGCTGTTTTTT
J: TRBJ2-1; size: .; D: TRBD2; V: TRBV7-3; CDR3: CASSPTGTRLYNEQFF; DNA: TGTGCCAGCAGCCCTACCGGGACTAGACTCTACAATGAGCAGTTCTTC
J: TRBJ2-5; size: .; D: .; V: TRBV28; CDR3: CASSPKGQGLKETQYF; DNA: TGTGCCAGCAGCCCGAAAGGACAGGGACTAAAAGAGACCCAGTACTTC
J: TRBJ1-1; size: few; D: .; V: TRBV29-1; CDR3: CSVSGNLNTEAFF; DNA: TGCAGCGTTTCGGGGAACCTGAACACTGAAGCTTTCTTT
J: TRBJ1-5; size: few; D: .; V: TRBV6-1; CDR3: CASSEVGASNQPQHF; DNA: TGTGCCAGCAGTGAGGTAGGGGCGAGCAATCAGCCCCAGCATTTT
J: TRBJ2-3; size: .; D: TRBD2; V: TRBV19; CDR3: CASSIASGARDTQYF; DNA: TGTGCCAGTAGTATAGCCAGCGGGGCCCGGGATACGCAGTATTTT
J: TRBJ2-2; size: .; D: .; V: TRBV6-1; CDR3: CASSETGGELFF; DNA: TGTGCCAGCAGTGAAACTGGCGGGGAGCTGTTTTTT
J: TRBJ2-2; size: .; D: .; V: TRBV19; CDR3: CASSIGGTFAGELFF; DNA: TGTGCCAGTAGTATAGGCGGGACGTTCGCCGGGGAGCTGTTTTTT